The 25 T cell receptor beta chains below come from one sample, sequenced in a study of monozygotic twins with inflammatory bowel disease. TCRdb re-called the 5' RACE reads; every CDR3 protein appears as one record, without DNA. The data show fewer than 450,000 distinct CDR3 sequences, and the top ten clones hold around 2.6%. Sequencing was carried out using blood. The origin of the receptors is a human donor with ulcerative colitis or Crohn's disease, or a healthy co-twin of an affected twin (not recorded which).

The chain joins TRBV12-3 or TRBV12-4 to TRBJ1-2; checking the TCRdb D call of TRBD1 is not possible without DNA. This CDR3 is built from 13 residues. The CDR3 region is CASSFRGLYGYTF.

The chain links TRBV4-3 to TRBJ2-2; TCRdb proposes TRBD1, but this gene call is untestable without DNA. This CDR3 contains 17 residues. CDR1 and CDR2 (germline): LGHNA, YSLEER. CDR3 sequence: CASSQEVQGGGSGELFF.

The chain carries TRBV7-2 and TRBJ1-3. The CDR3 contains 16 residues. Germline V gene lookup returns CDR1 SGHTA and CDR2 FQGNSA. The CDR3 region is CASSQDLPMAGNTIYF. Variable domain in full (rest from reference TRBV7-2 and TRBJ1-3): GAGVSQSPSNKVTEKGKDVELRCDPISGHTALYWYRQSLGQGLEFLIYFQGNSAPDKSGLPSDRFSAERTGGSVSTLTIQRTQQEDSAVYLCASSQDLPMAGNTIYFGEGSWLTVV.

V and J are TRBV10-3 and TRBJ2-5; the TCRdb call, TRBD1, lacks DNA for checking. This CDR3 region has 16 residues. Per the germline V gene, CDR1 is ENHRY and CDR2 is SYGVKD. The CDR3 loop is CAISASTEGLGSTQYF.

CDR3 region: CASSGDRGLLNTEAFF. The V call is TRBV9, the J call TRBJ1-1; TCRdb selects TRBD1, and the lack of DNA leaves this call unchecked. Germline V gene data show CDR1 as SGDLS and CDR2 as YYNGEE. There are 16 residues in the CDR3. Looking up the rest from reference TRBV9 and TRBJ1-1 gives the full variable domain: DSGVTQTPKHLITATGQRVTLRCSPRSGDLSVYWYQQSLDQGLQFLIQYYNGEERAKGNILERFSAQQFPDLHSELNLSSLELGDSALYFCASSGDRGLLNTEAFFGQGTRLTVV.

The rearrangement joins TRBV6-2 or TRBV6-3 to TRBJ2-1; the TRBD1 assignment by TCRdb is unverifiable without DNA. This CDR3 is 14 amino acids long. CDR1 MNHEY and CDR2 SVGEGT come from the germline V gene. CDR3 sequence: CASSFQTGYNEQFF.

CDR3 sequence reads: CASSSLAYNEQFF. This chain connects TRBV7-6 to TRBJ2-1; the D gene TCRdb calls, TRBD1, cannot be checked with no DNA. The CDR3 length is 13 residues. CDR1 and CDR2 from the germline V gene are SGHVS and FNYEAQ.

The rearrangement uses TRBV6-2 or TRBV6-3 and TRBJ2-7; TCRdb gives TRBD1 as the D gene, but with no DNA this cannot be confirmed. The CDR3 covers 15 residues. The germline V gene has CDR1 MNHEY and CDR2 SVGEGT. The CDR3 loop reads CASSWGTGARYEQYF.

CDR3 region: CASSVATDWGGELFF. The rearrangement links TRBV9 to TRBJ2-2. The CDR3 length is 15 residues. From germline, CDR1 is SGDLS and CDR2 YYNGEE.

The chain joins TRBV7-6 to TRBJ1-1; TCRdb returns TRBD1, unconfirmable since there is no DNA. CDR3 size: 13 residues. CDR1 and CDR2 (germline): SGHVS, FNYEAQ. CDR3 in amino acids: CASSRKDSTEAFF.

The rearrangement joins TRBV20-1 to TRBJ2-4; TCRdb's D call of TRBD1 is untestable without DNA. This CDR3 has 15 residues. CDR1 DFQATT and CDR2 SNEGSKA come from the germline V gene (reference sequence). The CDR3 region is CSARDREIAKNVQYF.

The chain links TRBV7-2 to TRBJ1-1; absent DNA, TCRdb's TRBD1 call cannot be checked. CDR1 and CDR2 from the germline V gene are SGHTA and FQGNSA. The CDR3 has 15 amino acids. CDR3 sequence reads: CASSLTRGRYTEAFF.

The chain carries TRBV19 and TRBJ2-7; TCRdb lists TRBD1, though no DNA is available to test this call. Germline CDR1 LNHDA, CDR2 SQIVND (reference sequence). CDR3 length: 14 residues. The CDR3 loop is CASSSREGGDEQYF. The whole variable domain, remainder taken from reference TRBV19 and TRBJ2-7, is DGGITQSPKYLFRKEGQNVTLSCEQNLNHDAMYWYRQDPGQGLRLIYYSQIVNDFQKGDIAEGYSVSREKKESFPLTVTSAQKNPTAFYLCASSSREGGDEQYFGPGTRLTVT.

V usage is TRBV4-1 and J usage is TRBJ2-7. Germline CDR1 MGHRA, CDR2 YSYEKL. CDR3 length equals 13 residues. The CDR3: CASSQDGTYEQYF.

V usage is TRBV7-2 and J usage is TRBJ2-7; the TCRdb D gene call, TRBD1, has no DNA to confirm it. The CDR3 is made up of 14 amino acids. CDR1 and CDR2 from the germline V gene are SGHTA and FQGNSA. The chain's CDR3 is CASTNQGGFYEQYF.

CDR3 protein: CASIPLLAGAYNEQFF. V usage is TRBV12-3 or TRBV12-4 and J usage is TRBJ2-1; TCRdb's D call, TRBD2, is unchecked because there is no DNA. The CDR3 consists of 16 residues.

The rearrangement uses TRBV18 and TRBJ1-1. The CDR3 spans 13 residues. The germline V gene encodes CDR1 KGHSH and CDR2 LQKENI. CDR3 amino acids: CASSPSGGTEAFF.

The chain couples TRBV12-3 or TRBV12-4 to TRBJ2-3; TCRdb's D call of TRBD1 is untestable without DNA. This CDR3 contains 12 residues. This chain's CDR3 is CASSSTRGTKYF.

This chain joins TRBV5-1 and TRBJ2-7; lacking DNA, the TRBD1 call made by TCRdb goes unchecked. CDR3 size: 14 residues. CDR1 and CDR2 (germline): SGHRS, YFSETQ. CDR3 loop: CASSSRDRGYEQYF.

The chain uses TRBV19 and TRBJ1-4; without DNA, the TCRdb call of TRBD1 cannot be checked. Per the germline V gene, CDR1 is LNHDA and CDR2 is SQIVND (reference sequence). CDR3 length: 15 amino acids. The CDR3: CASSLGTGGGEKLFF.

The chain carries TRBV5-1 and TRBJ2-3. This CDR3 spans 14 amino acids. Germline CDR1 SGHRS, CDR2 YFSETQ. The CDR3 here is CASSLEVGTDTQYF. The variable domain in full, with the rest retrieved from reference TRBV5-1 and TRBJ2-3, is KAGVTQTPRYLIKTRGQQVTLSCSPISGHRSVSWYQQTPGQGLQFLFEYFSETQRNKGNFPGRFSGRQFSNSRSEMNVSTLELGDSALYLCASSLEVGTDTQYFGPGTRLTVL.

The chain is built from TRBV10-1 and TRBJ1-3. Germline V gene sequence: CDR1 WNHNN, CDR2 SYGVQD (reference sequence). The CDR3 loop spans 15 amino acids. The CDR3 is CASSETGGSGNTIYF.

The V gene is TRBV6-1, the J gene TRBJ2-5; TCRdb indicates TRBD2, and absent DNA this call remains unverified. The CDR3 loop spans 16 amino acids. CDR1 MNHNS and CDR2 SASEGT come from the germline V gene. CDR3 loop: CASNRGSGGPQETQYF.

V usage is TRBV6-1 and J usage is TRBJ2-2; the D gene TCRdb calls, TRBD1, cannot be checked with no DNA. The CDR3 spans 16 residues. Germline-derived CDR1 and CDR2 are MNHNS and SASEGT. CDR3 sequence reads: CASAAYGTGGPGELFF.

The chain recombines TRBV12-3 or TRBV12-4 with TRBJ1-1. The CDR3 totals 13 residues. CDR3 protein: CASSLGWNTEAFF.